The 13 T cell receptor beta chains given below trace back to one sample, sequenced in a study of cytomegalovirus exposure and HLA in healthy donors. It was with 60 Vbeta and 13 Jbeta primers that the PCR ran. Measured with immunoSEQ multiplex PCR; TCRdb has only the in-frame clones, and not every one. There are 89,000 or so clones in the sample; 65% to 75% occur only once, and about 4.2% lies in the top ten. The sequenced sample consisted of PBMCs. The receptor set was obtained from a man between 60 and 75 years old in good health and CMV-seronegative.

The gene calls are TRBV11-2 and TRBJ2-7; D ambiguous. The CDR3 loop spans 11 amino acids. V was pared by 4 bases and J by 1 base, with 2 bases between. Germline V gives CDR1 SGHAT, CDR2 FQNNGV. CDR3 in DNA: TGTGCCAGCAGCTCGTCCTACGAGCAGTACTTC. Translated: CASSSSYEQYF. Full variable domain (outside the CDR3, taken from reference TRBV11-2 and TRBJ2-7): EAGVAQSPRYKIIEKRQSVAFWCNPISGHATLYWYQQILGQGPKLLIQFQNNGVVDDSQLPKDRFSAERLKGVDSTLKIQPAKLEDSAVYLCASSSSYEQYFGPGTRLTVT.

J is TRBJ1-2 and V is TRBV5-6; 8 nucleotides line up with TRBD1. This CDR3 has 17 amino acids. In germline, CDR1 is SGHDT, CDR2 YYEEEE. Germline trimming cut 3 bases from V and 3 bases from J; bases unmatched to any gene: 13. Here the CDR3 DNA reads TGTGCCAGCAGCTCCCCGAACCGAATGACAGGGGACTATGGCTACACCTTC. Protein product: CASSSPNRMTGDYGYTF.

The chain's CDR3 is CASSERQGSYGYTF. CDR3 coding DNA: TGTGCCAGCAGTGAACGGCAGGGTAGCTATGGCTACACCTTC. The rearrangement joins TRBV6-1 to TRBJ1-2; possible D gene TRBD1, 5 bases. Germline loops: CDR1 MNHNS, CDR2 SASEGT. This CDR3 has 14 amino acids. V lost 2 bases to trimming and J lost 4 bases, with 11 bases between them.

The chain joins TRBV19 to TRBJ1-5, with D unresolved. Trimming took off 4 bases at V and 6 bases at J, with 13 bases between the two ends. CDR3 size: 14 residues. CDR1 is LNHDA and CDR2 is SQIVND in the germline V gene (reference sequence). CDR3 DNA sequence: TGTGCCAGTAGTACCCGGGGTGTGGGTCAGCCCCAGCATTTT. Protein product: CASSTRGVGQPQHF.

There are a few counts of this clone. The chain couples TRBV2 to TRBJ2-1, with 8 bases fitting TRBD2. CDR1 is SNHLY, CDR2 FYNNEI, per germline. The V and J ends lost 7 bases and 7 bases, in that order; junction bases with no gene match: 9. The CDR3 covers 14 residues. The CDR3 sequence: CASIYGGGSNEQFF. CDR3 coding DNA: TGTGCCAGCATTTACGGGGGGGGTTCGAATGAGCAGTTCTTC.

DNA for the CDR3: TGTGCCAGCAGCCAAACAGGGGGCCCCCTAGAAAAACTGTTTTTT. It encodes CASSQTGGPLEKLFF. The rearrangement joins TRBV7-9 to TRBJ1-4, with TRBD1 identical over 9 bases. The CDR3 runs 15 residues. Germline trimming cut 5 bases from V and 8 bases from J; bases unmatched to any gene: 9. Germline assignment: CDR1 SEHNR and CDR2 FQNEAQ (reference sequence).

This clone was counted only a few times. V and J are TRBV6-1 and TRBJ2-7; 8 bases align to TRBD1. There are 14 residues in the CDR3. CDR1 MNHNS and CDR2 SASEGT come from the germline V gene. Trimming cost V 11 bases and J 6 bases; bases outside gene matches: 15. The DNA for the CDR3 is TGTGCCTCCATCCGCGGACAGGGAAGATCCGAGCAGTACTTC. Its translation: CASIRGQGRSEQYF.

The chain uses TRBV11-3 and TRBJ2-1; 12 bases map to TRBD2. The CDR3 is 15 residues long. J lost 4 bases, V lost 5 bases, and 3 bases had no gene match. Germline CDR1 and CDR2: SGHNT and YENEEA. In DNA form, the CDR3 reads TGTGCCAGCAGCCGACTAGCGGGGGCATACAATGAGCAGTTCTTC. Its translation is CASSRLAGAYNEQFF.

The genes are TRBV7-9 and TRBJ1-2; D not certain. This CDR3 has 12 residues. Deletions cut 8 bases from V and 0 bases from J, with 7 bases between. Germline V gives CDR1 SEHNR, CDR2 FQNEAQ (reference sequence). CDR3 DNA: TGTGCCAGCGCCTCAGCTAACTATGGCTACACCTTC. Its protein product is CASASANYGYTF.

This CDR3 is CASSARGGYSNGELFF. CDR3 bases: TGTGCCAGCAGCGCCCGGGGGGGGTACTCCAACGGGGAGCTGTTTTTT. The chain links TRBV9 to TRBJ2-2, with 8 nucleotides matching TRBD2. Trimming removed 3 bases from V and 7 bases from J; junction bases left unmatched: 11. The germline V gene has CDR1 SGDLS and CDR2 YYNGEE. CDR3 length: 16 amino acids.

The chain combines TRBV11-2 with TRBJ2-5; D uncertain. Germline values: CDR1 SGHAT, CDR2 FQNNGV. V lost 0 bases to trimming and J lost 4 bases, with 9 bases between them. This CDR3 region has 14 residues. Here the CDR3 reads CASSLDLLGETQYF. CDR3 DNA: TGTGCCAGCAGCTTAGATCTCCTCGGAGAGACCCAGTACTTC. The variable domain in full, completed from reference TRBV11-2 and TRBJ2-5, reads EAGVAQSPRYKIIEKRQSVAFWCNPISGHATLYWYQQILGQGPKLLIQFQNNGVVDDSQLPKDRFSAERLKGVDSTLKIQPAKLEDSAVYLCASSLDLLGETQYFGPGTRLLVL.

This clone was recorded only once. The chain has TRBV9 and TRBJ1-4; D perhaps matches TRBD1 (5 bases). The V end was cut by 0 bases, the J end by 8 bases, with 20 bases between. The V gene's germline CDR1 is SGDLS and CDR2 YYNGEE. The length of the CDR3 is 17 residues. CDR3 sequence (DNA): TGTGCCAGCAGCGTAGGTCCAGGGTCCATCGGCAAGGAAAAACTGTTTTTT. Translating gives CASSVGPGSIGKEKLFF.

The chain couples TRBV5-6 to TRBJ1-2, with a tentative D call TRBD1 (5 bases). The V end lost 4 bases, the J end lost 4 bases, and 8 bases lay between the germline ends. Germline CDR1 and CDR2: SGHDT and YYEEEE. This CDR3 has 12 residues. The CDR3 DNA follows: TGTGCCAGCAGCAGGGGATTCTATGGCTACACCTTC. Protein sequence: CASSRGFYGYTF.